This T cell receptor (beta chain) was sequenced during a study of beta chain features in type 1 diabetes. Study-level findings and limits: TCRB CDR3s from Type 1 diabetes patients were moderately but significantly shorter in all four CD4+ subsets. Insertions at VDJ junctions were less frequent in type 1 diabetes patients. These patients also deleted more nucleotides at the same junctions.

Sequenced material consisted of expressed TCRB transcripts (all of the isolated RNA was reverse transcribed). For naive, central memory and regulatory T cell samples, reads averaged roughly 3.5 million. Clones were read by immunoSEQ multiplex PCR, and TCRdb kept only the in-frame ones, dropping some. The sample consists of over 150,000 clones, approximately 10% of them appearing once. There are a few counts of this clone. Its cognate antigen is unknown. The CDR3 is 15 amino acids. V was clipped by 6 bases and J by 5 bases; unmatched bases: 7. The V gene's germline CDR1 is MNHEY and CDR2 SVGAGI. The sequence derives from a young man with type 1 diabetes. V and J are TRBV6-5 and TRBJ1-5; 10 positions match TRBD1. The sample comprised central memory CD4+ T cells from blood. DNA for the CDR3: TGTGCCAGCAGACGGACAGGGGGTGAATATCAGCCCCAGCATTTT. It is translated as CASRRTGGEYQPQHF.